This TCR beta chain was captured in a study of T cells in Graves' hyperthyroidism and ophthalmopathy. Looking at the study overall: Blood was drawn when the patient was first diagnosed and still untreated. Study-wide findings and caveats: Ophthalmopathy was told apart from stable hyperthyroidism by a 13 V-J model. Before onset, ophthalmopathy was predicted by the model a median roughly 6.4 months earlier.

A note on this clonotype: The antigen is not known.

Template material for amplifying TCR beta CDR3 regions consisted of RNA transcripts. The HTBI primer set drove a first-round RT-PCR of the TCR CDR3. TCRdb reprocessed the multiplex PCR reads with MiXCR, giving one entry per CDR3 protein. In the table there are some 720,000 distinct CDR3 sequences, around 15% of which are singletons. J gave up 6 bases and V 6 bases, and 14 bases lay outside the gene matches. CDR1 and CDR2 (germline): SGDLS, YYNGEE. This CDR3 is built from 15 residues. Sequences were obtained from blood. This sequence joins TRBV9 and TRBJ1-2, with 7 bases that match TRBD1. This TCR came from a man younger than 35 with Graves' hyperthyroidism. DNA for the CDR3: TGTGCCAGCACCCTCGGGCAAGGGGGCACGGATGGCTACACCTTC. Translated, it gives CASTLGQGGTDGYTF.